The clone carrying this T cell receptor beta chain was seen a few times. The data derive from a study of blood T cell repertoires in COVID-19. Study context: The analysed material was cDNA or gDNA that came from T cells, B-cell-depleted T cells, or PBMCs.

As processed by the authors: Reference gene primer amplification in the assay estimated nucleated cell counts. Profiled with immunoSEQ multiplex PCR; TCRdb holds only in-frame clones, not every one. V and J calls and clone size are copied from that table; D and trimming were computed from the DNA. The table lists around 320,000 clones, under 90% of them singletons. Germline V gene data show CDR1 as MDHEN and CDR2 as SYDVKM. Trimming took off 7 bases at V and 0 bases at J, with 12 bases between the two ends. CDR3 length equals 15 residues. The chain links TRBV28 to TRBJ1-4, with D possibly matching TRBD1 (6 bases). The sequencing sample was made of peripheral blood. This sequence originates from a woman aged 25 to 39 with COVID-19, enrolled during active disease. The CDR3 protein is CASNTGSATNEKLFF. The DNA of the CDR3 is TGTGCCAGCAATACAGGGTCTGCAACTAATGAAAAACTGTTTTTT.